The rows below give T cell receptor beta chains drawn from one sample of a study of cytotoxic CD8 clonotypes in ibrutinib-treated CLL. Clones were sequenced by immunoSEQ multiplex PCR, and TCRdb holds only the in-frame ones, with some missing. The repertoire consists of about 200,000 clones, with around 72% occurring once and the leading ten covering 13%. The source material was PBMCs, sampled after 24 months of ibrutinib treatment. All receptors come from a human donor with chronic lymphocytic leukemia. Each CDR3 is given with its conserved first and last residue. D genes are given only for firm matches. Clone size is not always given. Where it is, it says once, few, many or a class for expanded clones.

>TRBJ2-5|TRBV4-1|.|.
CASSQDRLQSSGETQYF
TGCGCCAGCAGCCAAGATCGACTCCAGAGTAGTGGGGAGACCCAGTACTTC
>TRBJ1-2|TRBV27|.|once
CASSFEGANYGYTF
TGTGCCAGCAGTTTTGAGGGGGCTAACTATGGCTACACCTTC
>TRBJ1-2|TRBV6-5|TRBD1|.
CASRTTGDLNYGYTF
TGTGCCAGCAGAACCACAGGGGATTTAAACTATGGCTACACCTTC
>TRBJ1-5|TRBV18|.|.
CASSPESDQPQHF
TGTGCCAGCTCACCCGAGTCAGATCAGCCCCAGCATTTT
>TRBJ1-1|TRBV2|.|few
CASSGWNTEAFF
TGTGCCAGCAGTGGTTGGAACACTGAAGCTTTCTTT
>TRBJ1-1|TRBV27|.|.
CASSLAGNTEAFF
TGTGCCAGCAGTTTAGCAGGGAACACTGAAGCTTTCTTT
>TRBJ1-5|TRBV6-5|TRBD1|.
CASSPQGGSNQPQHF
TGTGCCAGCAGTCCTCAGGGGGGAAGCAATCAGCCCCAGCATTTT
>TRBJ2-2|TRBV5-4|TRBD2|.
CASSLSGRDTGELFF
TGTGCCAGCAGCTTGAGCGGGAGGGACACCGGGGAGCTGTTTTTT
>TRBJ1-5|TRBV6-5|.|.
CASKGGGGGNQPQHF
TGTGCCAGCAAGGGGGGCGGAGGGGGCAATCAGCCCCAGCATTTT
>TRBJ2-7|TRBV11-2|.|.
CASSLDQWGTSYEQYF
TGTGCCAGCAGCTTAGATCAGTGGGGAACCTCCTACGAGCAGTACTTC
>TRBJ1-2|TRBV29-1|.|once
CSVRDPSYGYTF
TGCAGCGTTCGGGACCCCTCATATGGCTACACCTTC
>TRBJ1-1|TRBV5-1|TRBD1|.
CASSSLGQGLNTEAFF
TGCGCCAGCAGCTCCTTGGGACAGGGTTTGAACACTGAAGCTTTCTTT
>TRBJ1-1|TRBV5-1|.|few
CASSSWTDTEAFF
TGCGCCAGCAGCTCCTGGACCGATACTGAAGCTTTCTTT
>TRBJ1-5|TRBV7-8|.|.
CASSQRMTGGNQPQHF
TGTGCCAGCAGCCAGCGAATGACCGGAGGGAATCAGCCCCAGCATTTT
>TRBJ2-7|TRBV27|.|.
CASSLFRDTNYEQYF
TGTGCCAGCAGTTTGTTTCGGGACACCAACTACGAGCAGTACTTC
>TRBJ2-1|TRBV11-3|TRBD1|.
CASSLDRQGGNEQFF
TGTGCCAGCAGCTTAGACCGACAGGGCGGCAATGAGCAGTTCTTC
>TRBJ2-7|TRBV14|TRBD1|.
CASSQGQRTGWVPTFYEQYF
TGTGCCAGCAGCCAAGGACAACGGACAGGGTGGGTTCCTACCTTCTACGAGCAGTACTTC
>TRBJ2-3|TRBV10-3|TRBD2|.
CAISEGTSGSADTQYF
TGTGCCATCAGTGAGGGGACTAGCGGGAGTGCAGATACGCAGTATTTT
>TRBJ1-3|TRBV6-1|TRBD1|.
CASSETLGQAFGNTIYF
TGTGCCAGCAGTGAAACTTTAGGACAGGCGTTTGGAAACACCATATATTTT
>TRBJ2-5|TRBV4-1|TRBD1|few
CASAPGTGVETQYF
TGCGCCAGCGCTCCAGGGACAGGGGTTGAGACCCAGTACTTC
>TRBJ2-1|TRBV6-5|TRBD2|.
CASSKPGTSGRQFF
TGTGCCAGCAGCAAACCCGGGACTAGCGGGAGGCAGTTCTTC
>TRBJ2-1|TRBV19|TRBD2|.
CASSSSGTYYNEQFF
TGTGCCAGTAGTTCTAGCGGGACCTACTACAATGAGCAGTTCTTC
>TRBJ1-2|TRBV15|.|few
CATTRPGNLPGYTF
TGTGCCACCACTAGACCTGGAAACTTGCCCGGCTACACCTTC
>TRBJ2-3|TRBV7-2|TRBD2|.
CASSYSGDTQYF
TGTGCCAGCAGCTATAGCGGGGATACGCAGTATTTT
>TRBJ2-1|TRBV30|TRBD2|.
CAWSPRLAGNNEQFF
TGTGCCTGGAGCCCTAGACTAGCGGGGAACAATGAGCAGTTCTTC
>TRBJ2-7|TRBV7-6|TRBD1|.
CASSDRQGLPYEQYF
TGTGCCAGCAGCGATCGACAGGGGCTTCCGTACGAGCAGTACTTC
>TRBJ2-2|TRBV5-4|.|.
CASSLGSDARGGELFF
TGTGCCAGCAGCTTGGGGTCGGACGCACGTGGCGGGGAGCTGTTTTTT
>TRBJ2-1|TRBV28|.|once
CASSLLVGVRIGENEQFF
TGTGCCAGCAGTTTATTGGTGGGGGTTCGGATAGGGGAGAATGAGCAGTTCTTC
>TRBJ2-1|TRBV6-1|.|.
CASSVLAAYEQFF
TGTGCCAGCAGTGTCTTGGCGGCGTATGAGCAGTTCTTC
>TRBJ1-3|TRBV9|.|.
CASSVVANSGNTIYF
TGTGCCAGCAGCGTAGTTGCCAACTCTGGAAACACCATATATTTT
>TRBJ2-1|TRBV27|.|few
CASSLSGTTANEQFF
TGTGCCAGCAGTTTATCCGGGACAACCGCTAATGAGCAGTTCTTC
>TRBJ2-7|TRBV13|.|.
CASSLRSYEQYF
TGTGCCAGCAGCCTCCGCTCCTACGAGCAGTACTTC
>TRBJ2-2|TRBV19|TRBD1|.
CASSMSTGGYAGELFF
TGTGCCAGTAGTATGAGTACAGGGGGTTACGCCGGGGAGCTGTTTTTT
>TRBJ2-7|TRBV6-5|TRBD1|.
CASRPNRGLVYEQYF
TGTGCCAGCAGACCTAACAGGGGGCTTGTCTACGAGCAGTACTTC
>TRBJ2-7|TRBV6-5|.|.
CASSYPGVRGAYEQYF
TGTGCCAGCAGTTACCCAGGAGTCCGAGGGGCCTACGAGCAGTACTTC
>TRBJ2-1|TRBV6-5|TRBD2|.
CASRGGLAGSNEQFF
TGTGCCAGCAGGGGGGGACTAGCGGGTTCCAATGAGCAGTTCTTC
>TRBJ2-4|TRBV7-6|TRBD2|.
CASSSWWASGAKYIQYF
TGTGCCAGCAGCTCATGGTGGGCTAGCGGGGCGAAGTACATTCAGTACTTC
>TRBJ2-5|TRBV12-5|.|few
CASGLPQGVSLTQYF
TGTGCTAGTGGTTTGCCACAAGGGGTCAGTTTGACCCAGTACTTC
>TRBJ2-7|TRBV19|TRBD1|.
CASSRTGASYEQYF
TGTGCCAGTAGTCGGACAGGCGCGTCCTACGAGCAGTACTTC
>TRBJ1-2|TRBV27|.|.
CASRPQSRFGYTF
TGTGCCAGCAGACCTCAGTCGAGGTTTGGCTACACCTTC
>TRBJ1-2|TRBV5-6|.|.
CASSLAVRGYGYTF
TGTGCCAGCAGCTTGGCCGTACGAGGCTATGGCTACACCTTC
>TRBJ1-1|TRBV12-5|.|.
CASGPWTGNTEAFF
TGTGCTAGTGGTCCCTGGACTGGGAACACTGAAGCTTTCTTT
>TRBJ2-3|TRBV6-5|TRBD2|.
CASRPPSGTDTQYF
TGTGCCAGCAGACCTCCTAGCGGGACAGATACGCAGTATTTT
>TRBJ1-3|TRBV9|.|.
CASSIGTGVVGNTIYF
TGTGCCAGCAGTATTGGGACCGGAGTTGTTGGAAACACCATATATTTT
>TRBJ2-1|TRBV7-2|TRBD2|.
CASSLASGSGNEQFF
TGTGCCAGCAGCTTAGCTAGCGGGAGCGGTAATGAGCAGTTCTTC
>TRBJ2-1|TRBV5-1|.|.
CASSYTRNNEQFF
TGCGCCAGCAGCTACACTAGGAACAATGAGCAGTTCTTC
>TRBJ1-3|TRBV18|.|.
CASSPSTFSGNTIYF
TGTGCCAGCTCACCATCCACTTTCTCTGGAAACACCATATATTTT
>TRBJ2-7|TRBV19|.|.
CASRDRDRPYEQYF
TGTGCCAGTAGGGACCGGGACCGACCCTACGAGCAGTACTTC
>TRBJ2-7|TRBV9|TRBD2|.
CASSPRTSGNYEQYF
TGTGCCAGCAGCCCAAGGACTAGCGGGAACTACGAGCAGTACTTC
>TRBJ2-6|TRBV5-1|.|few
CASSVLTGNSGANVLTF
TGCGCCAGCAGCGTCCTGACAGGCAACTCTGGGGCCAACGTCCTGACTTTC
>TRBJ1-2|TRBV6-1|TRBD1|.
CASSVRTGGLNYGYTF
TGTGCCAGCAGTGTTCGGACAGGGGGTCTTAACTATGGCTACACCTTC
>TRBJ1-1|TRBV28|.|.
CASSLDPRGALGAFF
TGTGCCAGCAGTTTAGACCCCCGGGGGGCGCTTGGTGCTTTCTTT
>TRBJ2-1|TRBV5-1|TRBD2|.
CASSPRLAGVYEQFF
TGCGCCAGCAGCCCCCGACTAGCGGGAGTTTATGAGCAGTTCTTC
>TRBJ2-1|TRBV14|TRBD2|.
CASSHFGRSYNEQFF
TGTGCCAGCAGCCATTTCGGGAGGTCCTACAATGAGCAGTTCTTC
>TRBJ2-3|TRBV7-2|.|.
CASSLIWRGDTQYF
TGTGCCAGCAGCTTAATTTGGCGGGGAGATACGCAGTATTTT